The present T cell receptor (beta chain) was sequenced within a study of identical twins. Notes on the study in general: Memory repertoires showed no such pattern, whereas abundant cord blood beta clonotypes carried fewer insertions.

TCRdb re-derived calls from the 5' RACE reads in MiXCR, one entry per CDR3 protein. There are more than 1.5 million distinct CDR3 sequences in the sample; around 33% occur only once, and approximately 0.29% lies in the top ten. About this clonotype itself: Its matching antigen is unknown.

V was shortened by 6 bases and J by 2 bases, with 13 bases between the two germline ends. The CDR3 extends over 14 amino acids. Germline CDR1 and CDR2: MNHEY and SMNVEV (reference sequence). The sample was cord blood. The receptor's source is a newborn girl in good health. The J gene is TRBJ1-2, the V gene TRBV27, with a weak D call TRBD1 (5 bases). The CDR3 loop is CASRETGGNYGYTF. CDR3 in DNA: TGTGCCAGCAGGGAAACAGGAGGAAACTATGGCTACACCTTC.